The 20 T cell receptor beta chains in this list originate from one sample, sequenced in a study of T cell repertoires in cytomegalovirus infection. Using its own MiXCR run on the reads, TCRdb lists one record per CDR3 protein. The sample includes 680,000 or so distinct CDR3 sequences, roughly 35% of them seen just once. The sample consisted of PBMCs. These receptors were obtained from a human donor in good health (CMV status not recorded). Some clones in this sample may be carry-over from other donors' samples.

Comment on this clonotype: A junction end diverges from the germline sequence, so it may reflect a read error. The gene calls are TRBV7-6 and TRBJ1-6; 8 bases align to TRBD1. The CDR3 covers 15 residues. The V gene's germline CDR1 is SGHVS and CDR2 FNYEAQ. CDR3 loop: CASSSEGQDNSPLRF. CDR3 coding DNA: TGTGCCAGCAGCTCGGAGGGACAGGACAATTCACCCCTCCGCTTT.

The chain carries TRBV6-2 or TRBV6-3 and TRBJ2-7, with D possibly being TRBD1 (5 bases). This CDR3 spans 14 amino acids. V lost 4 bases to trimming and J lost 5 bases, with 15 bases between them. Germline assignment: CDR1 MNHEY and CDR2 SVGEGT. The CDR3 DNA follows: TGTGCCAGCAGTTTCGGCAGGGCGCGTGACGAGCAGTACTTC. Protein product: CASSFGRARDEQYF.

J is TRBJ2-7 and V is TRBV5-6; TRBD1 might be the D (5 bases). Trimming pared 5 bases from V and 3 bases from J, leaving 15 bases between. In germline, CDR1 is SGHDT, CDR2 YYEEEE. The CDR3 is made up of 14 amino acids. The chain's CDR3 is CASSVAGPGYEQYF. The CDR3 nucleotides read TGTGCCAGCAGTGTGGCAGGGCCAGGCTACGAGCAGTACTTC.

CDR3 residues: CASSLGGSGRWQFF. The CDR3 DNA sequence: TGTGCCAGCAGTTTAGGCGGTAGCGGGCGGTGGCAGTTCTTC. The genes are TRBV12-3 or TRBV12-4 and TRBJ2-1, with 7 bases lining up with TRBD2. V lost 1 base and J lost 12; bases outside the gene matches: 9. The CDR3 runs to 14 residues.

This chain links TRBV6-1 with TRBJ2-1; TRBD1 matches 7 bases. The CDR3 runs 12 residues. CDR1 is MNHNS, CDR2 SASEGT, per germline. Germline trimming cut 3 bases from V and 9 bases from J; bases unmatched to any gene: 2. Here the CDR3 reads CASSDYRGEQFF. CDR3 in DNA: TGTGCCAGCAGTGACTACAGGGGTGAGCAGTTCTTC.

In its sample, this clonotype was seen a few times. J is TRBJ2-2 and V is TRBV7-2; D remains unclear. CDR1 and CDR2 (germline): SGHTA, FQGNSA. V gave up 4 bases and J gave up 6 bases, with 15 bases separating them. The CDR3 totals 15 residues. The CDR3 spells CASSYTRPAPGELFF. The CDR3 DNA reads TGTGCCAGCAGCTACACCCGACCAGCCCCCGGGGAGCTGTTTTTT.

This chain links TRBV4-1 with TRBJ1-2, with no clear D. Germline values: CDR1 MGHRA, CDR2 YSYEKL. The V end lost 1 base, the J end lost 9 bases, and 27 bases lay between the germline ends. This CDR3 has 18 residues. The CDR3 reads CASSQGPIARSGVKSYTF. The CDR3 region has the DNA TGCGCCAGCAGCCAAGGCCCGATCGCACGGTCCGGGGTAAAGAGCTACACCTTC.

A word on this clonotype: Its ends do not fully match the called genes, so a read error is possible. V usage is TRBV7-2 and J usage is TRBJ2-5, with 14 bases matching TRBD2. Germline V gene lookup returns CDR1 SGHTA and CDR2 FQGNSA. CDR3 size: 16 residues. CDR3 sequence (DNA): TGTGCAAGCAGCGGGACTAGCGGGAGTTATCAAGAGACCCAGTACTTC. Its translation: CASSGTSGSYQETQYF.

This clonotype was found a few times. This sequence joins TRBV7-9 and TRBJ2-2, with D tentatively TRBD1 (5 bases). V lost 3 bases to trimming and J lost 2 bases, with 16 bases between them. This CDR3 has 17 amino acids. CDR1 is SEHNR and CDR2 is FQNEAQ in the germline V gene (reference sequence). CDR3 sequence (DNA): TGTGCCAGCAGCTTCCCGCTAAGGACAAGTAACACCGGGGAGCTGTTTTTT. It codes for CASSFPLRTSNTGELFF.

This clonotype was seen just once. The chain links TRBV20-1 to TRBJ2-7; D not certain. The CDR3 loop spans 12 amino acids. The V gene's germline CDR1 is DFQATT and CDR2 SNEGSKA (reference sequence). Between the trimmed V and J ends, which lost 4 bases and 3 bases, there was a span of 10 bases. This chain's CDR3 is CSAIVTNYEQYF. CDR3 coding DNA: TGCAGTGCTATCGTAACTAACTACGAGCAGTACTTC.

J is TRBJ2-3 and V is TRBV11-1; 7 nucleotides line up with TRBD2. Germline V gene lookup returns CDR1 SGHAT and CDR2 FQDESV (reference sequence). The CDR3 has 13 residues. J gave up 2 bases and V 8 bases, and 4 bases lay outside the gene matches. CDR3 residues: CASWEGSTDTQYF. CDR3 bases: TGTGCCAGCTGGGAGGGATCCACAGATACGCAGTATTTT.

V gene TRBV12-3 or TRBV12-4 combines with J gene TRBJ2-2, with no clear D. This CDR3 region has 13 residues. V lost 3 bases to trimming and J lost 4 bases, with 6 bases between them. The CDR3 DNA follows: TGTGCCAGCAGTTTCGAATCCACCGGGGAGCTGTTTTTT. Its protein is CASSFESTGELFF.

This chain links TRBV5-1 with TRBJ1-4; D unclear. The germline CDR1 and CDR2 sequences are SGHRS and YFSETQ. The length of the CDR3 is 15 residues. V was trimmed by 4 bases and J by 0 bases, leaving 10 bases between them. DNA of the CDR3: TGCGCCAGCAGCCTCACGGAAGCAACTAATGAAAAACTGTTTTTT. This sequence encodes CASSLTEATNEKLFF.

This clonotype has a count of ten or more. The chain couples TRBV7-2 to TRBJ1-4; a weak D match, TRBD1 (6 bases). CDR3 length: 14 amino acids. Germline V gene data show CDR1 as SGHTA and CDR2 as FQGNSA. V was cut by 5 bases and J by 5 bases, with 12 bases left in between. CDR3 sequence reads: CASSLGRGNEKLFF. The CDR3 DNA sequence: TGTGCCAGCAGCCTAGGGAGGGGGAATGAAAAACTGTTTTTT.

The chain combines TRBV28 with TRBJ1-1; D unclear. Trimming removed 6 bases at V and 4 bases at J, with 18 bases between. CDR3 length: 15 residues. Germline CDR1 MDHEN, CDR2 SYDVKM. CDR3 in DNA: TGTGCCAGCAGCTATCCCCTCGGGGTGGGCACTGAAGCTTTCTTT. Translation: CASSYPLGVGTEAFF.

This clonotype was observed a few times. The gene calls are TRBV28 and TRBJ1-1; maybe TRBD1 (5 bases). Per germline, CDR1 MDHEN and CDR2 SYDVKM. This CDR3 has 14 amino acids. Trimming took 4 bases from V and 5 from J, leaving 14 bases between them. The CDR3: CASSSPPGGTEAFF. CDR3 DNA sequence: TGTGCCAGCAGTTCACCGCCCGGGGGGACTGAAGCTTTCTTT.

This chain connects TRBV12-3 or TRBV12-4 to TRBJ1-2; unclear D gene. The CDR3 has 14 amino acids. V lost 6 bases to trimming and J lost 3 bases, with 14 bases between them. The CDR3 nucleotides are TGTGCCAGCAGACGCACGGGGTTCTACTATGGCTACACCTTC. Amino acids: CASRRTGFYYGYTF.

This clonotype was observed a few times. V gene TRBV28 combines with J gene TRBJ2-5; D remains ambiguous. The CDR3 consists of 14 residues. Germline values: CDR1 MDHEN, CDR2 SYDVKM. With 5 bases removed from V and 5 bases from J, the gap between germline ends came to 15 bases. DNA of the CDR3: TGTGCCAGCAGTAGAAGCAGGCCGGTGGAGACCCAGTACTTC. Its protein product is CASSRSRPVETQYF.

Regarding this clonotype: At one boundary the junction diverges from the germline segment, which might be a read error. The chain carries TRBV11-1 and TRBJ2-1; D uncertain. In germline, CDR1 is SGHAT, CDR2 FQDESV (reference sequence). The CDR3 contains 11 residues. The CDR3 loop reads CASSPYNEQIF. CDR3 coding DNA: TGTGCCAGCAGCCCGTACAATGAGCAGATCTTC.

The chain recombines TRBV20-1 with TRBJ1-6, with 10 bases aligning to TRBD1. Unmatched junction bases numbered 8, after V lost 3 bases and J lost 9 bases. This CDR3 comprises 15 residues. Germline V gene sequence: CDR1 DFQATT, CDR2 SNEGSKA (reference sequence). The CDR3 coding sequence is TGCAGTGCTAGGTTTCGGGGGACAGGGGCTTCACCCCTCCACTTT. It encodes CSARFRGTGASPLHF.